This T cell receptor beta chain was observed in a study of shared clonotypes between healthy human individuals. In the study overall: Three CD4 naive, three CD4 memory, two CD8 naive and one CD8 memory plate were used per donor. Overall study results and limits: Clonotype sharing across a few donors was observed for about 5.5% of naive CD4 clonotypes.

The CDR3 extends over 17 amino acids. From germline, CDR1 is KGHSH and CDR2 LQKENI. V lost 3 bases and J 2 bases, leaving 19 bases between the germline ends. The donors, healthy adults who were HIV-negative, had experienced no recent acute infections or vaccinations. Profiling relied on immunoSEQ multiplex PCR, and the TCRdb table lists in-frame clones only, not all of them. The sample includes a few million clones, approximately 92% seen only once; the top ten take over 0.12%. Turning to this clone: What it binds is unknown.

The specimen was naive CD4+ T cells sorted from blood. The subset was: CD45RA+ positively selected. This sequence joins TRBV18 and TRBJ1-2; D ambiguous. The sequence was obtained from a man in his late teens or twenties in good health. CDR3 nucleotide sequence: TGTGCCAGCTCACCCCTCAAGTACCTGACGGAAAACTATGGCTACACCTTC. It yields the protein CASSPLKYLTENYGYTF.